The 17 T cell receptor beta chains below come from one sample, sequenced in a study of neurological immune-mediated disorders. Time point: longitudinal time-point 2. TCRdb re-called the 5' RACE reads through MiXCR, storing one row per CDR3 protein. This table has 55,000 to 65,000 distinct CDR3 sequences, roughly 10% appearing once. What was sequenced was PBMCs. The receptors derive from a man aged 25-40 years in good health.

This clonotype came up many times. The chain has TRBV5-5 and TRBJ1-6; D gene unclear. CDR1 SGHKS and CDR2 YYEKEE come from the germline V gene (reference sequence). Between the trimmed V and J ends, which lost 3 bases and 6 bases, there was a span of 7 bases. The CDR3 is 13 amino acids. The DNA for the CDR3 is TGTGCCAGCAGCTCCCTGATTAATTCACCCCTCCACTTT. As protein: CASSSLINSPLHF.

This clonotype was detected a few times. The rearrangement links TRBV9 to TRBJ2-7, with 9 bases aligning to TRBD2. This CDR3 comprises 16 residues. CDR1 and CDR2 (germline): SGDLS, YYNGEE. J lost 4 bases, V lost 2 bases, and 10 bases had no gene match. The CDR3 loop is CASSVRSLAGSYEQYF. CDR3 DNA: TGTGCCAGCAGCGTTCGGAGTCTAGCGGGATCATACGAGCAGTACTTC.

This clonotype has at least ten counts. The rearrangement links TRBV7-2 to TRBJ2-7; 9 nucleotides agree with TRBD1. V was clipped by 4 bases and J by 6 bases; unmatched bases: 13. The CDR3 is 16 amino acids. Germline assignment: CDR1 SGHTA and CDR2 FQGNSA. CDR3 sequence (DNA): TGTGCCAGCAGCTCCCCGGGACAGGGATTTCCTAGCGAGCAGTACTTC. Translating it yields CASSSPGQGFPSEQYF.

This clonotype has a single count. A read error may account for a junction end that differs from germline. This chain connects TRBV5-1 to TRBJ2-2; 8 bases fit TRBD1. CDR1 and CDR2 (germline): SGHRS, YFSETQ. The CDR3 is 16 amino acids. The CDR3 DNA reads as TGCGCCAGCAGCTTGGGTTCAGGGGGCTCGACCGAGGAGCTATTTTTT. Residues: CASSLGSGGSTEELFF.

Ten or more counts support this clonotype. CDR3 loop: CASSLSSGGYEQYF. The CDR3 DNA reads as TGTGCCAGCAGCTTATCTAGCGGGGGCTACGAGCAGTACTTC. The rearrangement links TRBV7-2 to TRBJ2-7, with TRBD2 identical over 10 bases. Germline V CDR1 and CDR2: SGHTA, FQGNSA. J lost 3 bases, V lost 2 bases, and 1 base had no gene match. This CDR3 is built from 14 residues.

This clonotype was detected many times. The rearrangement uses TRBV5-1 and TRBJ2-1; 7 bases line up with TRBD2. The trim removed 0 bases at V and 3 bases at J, leaving 3 bases unmatched. Germline V CDR1 and CDR2: SGHRS, YFSETQ. This CDR3 has 15 amino acids. CDR3 nucleotide sequence: TGCGCCAGCAGCTTGGGTGGCGGGAGCTACAATGAGCAGTTCTTC. Translating gives CASSLGGGSYNEQFF.

Ten or more counts support this clonotype. CDR3 protein: CASAIGGQEKLFF. CDR3 DNA sequence: TGTGCCAGCGCGATAGGAGGGCAGGAAAAACTGTTTTTT. The V and J genes are TRBV7-8 and TRBJ1-4; D gene uncertain. The V and J ends lost 8 bases and 8 bases respectively, with 15 bases between them. The CDR3 totals 13 residues. Germline values: CDR1 SGHVS, CDR2 FQNEAQ.

This clonotype was observed many times. The chain joins TRBV29-1 to TRBJ1-2; no clear D gene. Trimming pared 2 bases from V and 0 bases from J, leaving 10 bases between. This CDR3 is built from 14 residues. Germline CDR1 SQVTM, CDR2 ANQGSEA. Written as DNA, the CDR3 is TGCAGCGTTGAAATGGGGAGGGCTAACTATGGCTACACCTTC. It encodes CSVEMGRANYGYTF.

This clonotype was recorded many times. This chain connects TRBV7-9 to TRBJ2-3; TRBD2 matches at 10 bases. The CDR3 contains 15 residues. The ends lost 5 bases at V and 6 bases at J; junction bases unmatched: 8. The V gene's germline CDR1 is SEHNR and CDR2 FQNEAQ (reference sequence). The CDR3 DNA follows: TGTGCCAGCAGCCCCAGCGGGAGGGCCGGGGATACGCAGTATTTT. Residues: CASSPSGRAGDTQYF.

The table lists this clonotype with many counts. The chain employs TRBV9 and TRBJ2-2; 7 nucleotides match TRBD2. The CDR3 extends over 16 amino acids. Germline CDR1 reads SGDLS; CDR2 reads YYNGEE. V was clipped by 1 base and J by 2 bases; unmatched bases: 5. CDR3 in DNA: TGTGCCAGCAGCGTACTAGCGGAGCTCAACACCGGGGAGCTGTTTTTT. Translation gives CASSVLAELNTGELFF.

This clonotype was recorded at least ten times. The chain couples TRBV20-1 to TRBJ1-2; D uncertain. The CDR3 runs 11 residues. The germline V gene encodes CDR1 DFQATT and CDR2 SNEGSKA (reference sequence). V gave up 2 bases and J gave up 8 bases, with 9 bases separating them. The CDR3 bases are TGCAGTGCTAGATCTTTCTTGGGCTACACCTTC. This sequence encodes CSARSFLGYTF.

This clonotype was seen at least ten times. The V gene is TRBV7-9, the J gene TRBJ2-2; 8 bases agree with TRBD1. V dropped 1 base and J dropped 5; count of bases not matched to a gene: 0. The germline CDR1 and CDR2 sequences are SEHNR and FQNEAQ (reference sequence). The CDR3 has 14 amino acids. The CDR3 coding sequence is TGTGCCAGCAGCTTAGGACAGGGGACCGGGGAGCTGTTTTTT. It yields the protein CASSLGQGTGELFF.

In regard to this clonotype: Mismatch with germline at one junction end may stem from a read error. The rearrangement joins TRBV14 to TRBJ2-7, with D perhaps matching TRBD1 (7 bases). This CDR3 has 14 amino acids. Per germline, CDR1 SGHDN and CDR2 FVKESK. The CDR3 loop reads CASRQGGGPTEQYF. CDR3 nucleotides: TGTGCAAGCAGACAAGGAGGGGGCCCCACCGAGCAGTACTTC.

This clonotype was counted ten times or more. V is TRBV12-3 or TRBV12-4 and J is TRBJ2-1, with D possibly TRBD1 on 6 matching bases. The length of the CDR3 is 15 residues. The ends were cut back, 5 bases at V and 0 bases at J, with 11 bases in the middle. The CDR3 DNA reads as TGTGCCAGCAGTGCACAGGGTTACTCCTACAATGAGCAGTTCTTC. Amino acid sequence: CASSAQGYSYNEQFF.

This clonotype has ten or more counts. This chain connects TRBV9 to TRBJ2-7, with D possibly TRBD1 on 6 matching bases. The V gene lost 1 base and the J gene lost 8 bases, with 19 bases spanning the gap. Per the germline V gene, CDR1 is SGDLS and CDR2 is YYNGEE. The CDR3 length is 15 residues. CDR3 region: CASSVNPSLTGKQYF. The CDR3 DNA reads TGTGCCAGCAGCGTAAACCCTTCCCTCACAGGGAAGCAGTACTTC.

This clonotype appeared many times. The genes are TRBV24-1 and TRBJ2-3; D tentatively fits TRBD1 or TRBD2 (5 bases each). CDR1 and CDR2 from the germline V gene are KGHDR and SFDVKD. Trimming left V 10 bases short and J 0 bases short, with 10 bases between. This CDR3 contains 13 residues. The CDR3 is CATEGRSTDTQYF. In DNA, the CDR3 is TGTGCCACTGAGGGGCGTAGCACAGATACGCAGTATTTT.

This clonotype was detected ten times or more. This chain uses TRBV20-1 with TRBJ2-7, with 8 bases matching TRBD1. V was pared by 0 bases and J by 4 bases, with 5 bases of the junction left unmatched. This CDR3 comprises 14 residues. Germline CDR1 is DFQATT and CDR2 is SNEGSKA (reference sequence). This chain's CDR3 is CSARDGQGNYEQYF. The CDR3 DNA reads as TGCAGTGCTAGAGACGGACAGGGAAATTACGAGCAGTACTTC.